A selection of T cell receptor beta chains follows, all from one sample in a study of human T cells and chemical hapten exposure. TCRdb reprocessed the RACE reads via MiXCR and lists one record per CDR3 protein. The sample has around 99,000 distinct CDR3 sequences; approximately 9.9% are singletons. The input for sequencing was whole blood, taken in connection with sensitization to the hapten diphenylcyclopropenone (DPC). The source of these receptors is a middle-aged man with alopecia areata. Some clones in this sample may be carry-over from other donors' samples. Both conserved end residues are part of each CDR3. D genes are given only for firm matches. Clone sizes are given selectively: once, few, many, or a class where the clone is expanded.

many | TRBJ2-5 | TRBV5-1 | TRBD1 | TGCGCCAGCAGCTTCGGGACAGCCCAGGAGGAGACCCAGTACTTC | CASSFGTAQEETQYF
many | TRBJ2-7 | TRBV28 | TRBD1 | TGTGCCAGCAGCCCAGGGGGCGCCGCCCACGAGCAGTACTTC | CASSPGGAAHEQYF
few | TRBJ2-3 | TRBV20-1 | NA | TGCAGTGCTGGTGGTGGACCAGCAGATACGCAGTATTTT | CSAGGGPADTQYF
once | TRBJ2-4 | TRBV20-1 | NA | TGCAGTGCTAGAGCGGGAAAAAACATTCAGTACTTC | CSARAGKNIQYF
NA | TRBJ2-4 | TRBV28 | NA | TGTGCCAGCAGTTTTCCCCGGGACAAAAACATTCAGTACTTC | CASSFPRDKNIQYF
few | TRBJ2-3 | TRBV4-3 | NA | TGCGCCAGCAGCCACCGGGCCTACACAGATACGCAGTATTTT | CASSHRAYTDTQYF
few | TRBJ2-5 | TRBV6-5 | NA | TGTGCCAGCAGTTACAGGGTGACCCAGTACTTC | CASSYRVTQYF
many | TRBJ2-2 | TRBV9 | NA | TGTGCCAGCACCTCTAGAGAGAGGGCGCTGACCGGGGAGCTGTTTTTT | CASTSRERALTGELFF
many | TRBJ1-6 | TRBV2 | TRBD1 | TGTGCCAGCAGTGAAGCAGGGACAGGGAAGTCCTATTTTTCACCCCTCCACTTT | CASSEAGTGKSYFSPLHF
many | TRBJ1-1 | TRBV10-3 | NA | TGTGCCAAAAGACAGGATCTGAACACTGAAGCTTTCTTT | CAKRQDLNTEAFF
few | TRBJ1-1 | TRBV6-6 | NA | TGTGCCAGCAGTTACAGCCAGTTTGGAACTGAAGCTTTCTTT | CASSYSQFGTEAFF
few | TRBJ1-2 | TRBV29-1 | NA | TGCAGCGTTGACTTTTATGAAGGGAGGGGCTATGGCTACACCTTC | CSVDFYEGRGYGYTF
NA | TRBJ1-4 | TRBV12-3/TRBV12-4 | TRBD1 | TGTGCCAGCAGTTTCTACAGGGGCGCGAATGAAAAACTGTTTTTT | CASSFYRGANEKLFF
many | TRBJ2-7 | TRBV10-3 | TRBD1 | TGTGCCATCAGTGAGGGACAGGGGGGTTACGAGCAGTACTTC | CAISEGQGGYEQYF
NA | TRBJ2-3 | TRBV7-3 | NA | TGTGCCAGCAGCTTATTAGGCGGCCCTAGCACAGATACGCAGTATTTT | CASSLLGGPSTDTQYF
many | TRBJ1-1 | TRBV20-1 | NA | TGCAGTGCTAGAAGGGGGGGCCCGACCACTGAAGCTTTCTTT | CSARRGGPTTEAFF
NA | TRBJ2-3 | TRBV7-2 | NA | TGTGCCAGCAGCTTCGCAGTAAGTGGAGGGCCAGATACGCAGTATTTT | CASSFAVSGGPDTQYF
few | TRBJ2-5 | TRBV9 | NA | TGTGCCAGCAGCGTAGGATCGCCGGCGGAGACCCAGTACTTC | CASSVGSPAETQYF
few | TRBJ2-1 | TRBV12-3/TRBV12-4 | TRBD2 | TGTGCCAGCAGTTTGGGCGGGAGCCCCAGTGAGCAGTTCTTC | CASSLGGSPSEQFF
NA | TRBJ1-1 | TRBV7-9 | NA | TGTGCCAGCAGCTTATTGTCAGGGAAGAACACTGAAGCTTTCTTT | CASSLLSGKNTEAFF
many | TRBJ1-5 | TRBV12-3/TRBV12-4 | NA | TGTGCCAGCACTCTAGGGGGGGGCTATAGTCAGCCCCAGCATTTT | CASTLGGGYSQPQHF
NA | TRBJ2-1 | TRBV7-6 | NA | TGTGCCAGCAGCTTAGGATCGGGGGTTTACAATGAGCAGTTCTTC | CASSLGSGVYNEQFF
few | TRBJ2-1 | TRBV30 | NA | TGTGCCTGGAGTCCCGGGTCCAGAGAGCAGTTCTTC | CAWSPGSREQFF
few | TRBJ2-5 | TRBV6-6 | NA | TGTGCCAGCAGTTCACAGCAAGAGACCCAGTACTTC | CASSSQQETQYF
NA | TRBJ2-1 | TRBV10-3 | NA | TGTGCCATCAGTGGCCGGGTGGGCAATGAGCAGTTCTTC | CAISGRVGNEQFF
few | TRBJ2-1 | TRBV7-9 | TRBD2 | TGTGCCAGCAGCTTAGAAGGGACTAGCGGGAGGGCACCCAATGAGCAGTTCTTC | CASSLEGTSGRAPNEQFF
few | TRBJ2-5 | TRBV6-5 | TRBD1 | TGTGCCAGCAGCCCTGACAGGGTAGAGACCCAGTACTTC | CASSPDRVETQYF
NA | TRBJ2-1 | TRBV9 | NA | TGTGCCAGCAGCGTAGAGGGGATCTCCTACAATGAGCAGTTCTTC | CASSVEGISYNEQFF
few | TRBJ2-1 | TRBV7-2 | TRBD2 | TGTGCCAGCAGCTTAGCGCGGAGACTAGCGACATTCAATGAGCAGTTCTTC | CASSLARRLATFNEQFF
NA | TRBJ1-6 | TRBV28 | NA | TGTGCCAGCAGATCCGGGGCCCGTGAACCCCTCCACTTT | CASRSGAREPLHF
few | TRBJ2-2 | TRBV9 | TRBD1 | TGTGCCAGCAGCGTCGGGGACAGGGTGGCCGGGGAGCTGTTTTTT | CASSVGDRVAGELFF
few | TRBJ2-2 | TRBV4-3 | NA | TGCGCCAGCAGCCAAGAGTGGGGGCCCGGGGAGCTGTTTTTT | CASSQEWGPGELFF
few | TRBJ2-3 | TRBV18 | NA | TGTGCCAGCTCACCGGGGCAGAAGGTAGTTAGGACAGATACGCAGTATTTT | CASSPGQKVVRTDTQYF
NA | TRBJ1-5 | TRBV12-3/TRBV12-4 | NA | TGTGCCAGCAGTCCCCCGGCCCAGGGATTGAGGAGCAATCAGCCCCAGCATTTT | CASSPPAQGLRSNQPQHF
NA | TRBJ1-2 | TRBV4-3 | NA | TGCGCCAGCAGCCAATCCGTACAGGGCGGCGATGGCTACACCTTC | CASSQSVQGGDGYTF
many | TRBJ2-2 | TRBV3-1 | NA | TGTGCCAGCAGCCCAAGACTAAACGCGAACACCGGGGAGCTGTTTTTT | CASSPRLNANTGELFF
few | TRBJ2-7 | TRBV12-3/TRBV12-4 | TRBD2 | TGTGCCAGCAGCCCCAGACTAGCGGGAGGCGTCTACGAGCAGTACTTC | CASSPRLAGGVYEQYF